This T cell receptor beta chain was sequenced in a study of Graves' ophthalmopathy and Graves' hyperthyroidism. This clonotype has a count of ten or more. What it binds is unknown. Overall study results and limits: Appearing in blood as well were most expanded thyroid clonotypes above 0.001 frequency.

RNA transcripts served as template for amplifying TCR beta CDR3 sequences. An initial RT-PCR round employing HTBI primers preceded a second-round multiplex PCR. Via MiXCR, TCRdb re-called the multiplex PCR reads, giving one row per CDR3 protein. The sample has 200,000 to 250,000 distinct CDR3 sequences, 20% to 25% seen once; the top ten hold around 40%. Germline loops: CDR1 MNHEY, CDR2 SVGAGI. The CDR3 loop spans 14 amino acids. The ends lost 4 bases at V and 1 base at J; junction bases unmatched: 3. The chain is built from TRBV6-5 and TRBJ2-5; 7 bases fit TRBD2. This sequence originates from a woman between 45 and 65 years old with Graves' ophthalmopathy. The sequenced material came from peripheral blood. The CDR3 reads CASSLSSGQETQYF. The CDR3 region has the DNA TGTGCCAGCAGTTTGTCTAGCGGCCAAGAGACCCAGTACTTC.